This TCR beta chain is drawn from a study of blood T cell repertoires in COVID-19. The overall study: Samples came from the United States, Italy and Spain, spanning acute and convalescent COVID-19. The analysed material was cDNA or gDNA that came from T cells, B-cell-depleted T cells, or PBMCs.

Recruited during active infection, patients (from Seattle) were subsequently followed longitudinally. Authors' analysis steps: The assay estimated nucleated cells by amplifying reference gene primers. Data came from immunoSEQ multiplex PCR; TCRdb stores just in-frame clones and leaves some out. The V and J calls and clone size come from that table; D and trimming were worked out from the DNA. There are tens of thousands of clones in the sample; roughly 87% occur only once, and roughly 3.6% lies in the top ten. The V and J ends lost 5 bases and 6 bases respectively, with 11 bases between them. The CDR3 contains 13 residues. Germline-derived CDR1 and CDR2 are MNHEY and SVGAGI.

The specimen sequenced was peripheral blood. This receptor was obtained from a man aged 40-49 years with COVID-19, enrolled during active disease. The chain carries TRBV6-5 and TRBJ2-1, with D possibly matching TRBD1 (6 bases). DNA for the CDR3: TGTGCCAGCAGTCGAGGGGGACGCAATGAGCAGTTCTTC. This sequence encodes CASSRGGRNEQFF.